The clone carrying this T cell receptor (beta chain) came up a few times. Its antigen is as yet unknown. The source of the sample is a study of T cells in Graves' hyperthyroidism and ophthalmopathy. The wider study: Peripheral blood was obtained at initial diagnosis, preceding any treatment.

RNA transcripts gave rise to amplified TCR beta CDR3 regions. A set of HTBI primers served as the primers for a first-round RT-PCR of the TCR CDR3. TCRdb redid the calling of the multiplex PCR reads with MiXCR, one entry per CDR3 protein. Altogether under 350,000 distinct CDR3 sequences are present, over 20% being singletons, with the ten largest covering around 50%. Notes on the study in general: In validation, the model predicted ophthalmopathy. These predictions came a median about 6.5 months before onset. A model of 13 V-J pairs discriminated ophthalmopathy from stable hyperthyroidism.

The CDR3 is 18 residues long. Between the trimmed V and J ends, which lost 2 bases and 0 bases, there was a span of 15 bases. The germline V gene encodes CDR1 SGHNT and CDR2 YYREEE (reference sequence). The sample taken for sequencing was blood. This chain uses TRBV5-4 with TRBJ1-6; D ambiguous. This receptor was taken from a woman between 45 and 65 years old with Graves' hyperthyroidism. The CDR3 loop is CASSLRGRPSSYNSPLHF. DNA for the CDR3: TGTGCCAGCAGCTTACGAGGACGGCCGAGCTCCTATAATTCACCCCTCCACTTT.